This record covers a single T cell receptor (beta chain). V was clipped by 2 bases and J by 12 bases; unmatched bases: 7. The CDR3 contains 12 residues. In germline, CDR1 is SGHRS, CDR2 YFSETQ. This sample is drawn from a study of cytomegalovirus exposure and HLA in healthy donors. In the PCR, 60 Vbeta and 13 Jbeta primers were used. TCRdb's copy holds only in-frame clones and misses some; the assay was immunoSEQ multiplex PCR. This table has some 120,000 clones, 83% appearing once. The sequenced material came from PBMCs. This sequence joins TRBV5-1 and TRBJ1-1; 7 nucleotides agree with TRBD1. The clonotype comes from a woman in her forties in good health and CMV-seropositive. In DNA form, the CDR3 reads TGCGCCAGCAGCTTACCGACAGGGAAATCTTTCTTT. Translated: CASSLPTGKSFF.